The clone carrying this T cell receptor beta chain was picked up a small number of times. This CDR3 contains 18 residues. The trim removed 0 bases at V and 1 base at J, leaving 9 bases unmatched. CDR1 LNHDA and CDR2 SQIVND come from the germline V gene (reference sequence). The data derive from a study of blood T cell repertoires in COVID-19. Data came from immunoSEQ multiplex PCR; TCRdb stores just in-frame clones and leaves some out. This sample has about 160,000 clones, with about 85% found just once. The TCR originated in a human donor with acute or convalescent COVID-19. The donor label of this sample is uncertain. This chain joins TRBV19 and TRBJ1-5; 7 nucleotides line up with TRBD1. The sample was peripheral blood. The DNA of the CDR3 is TGTGCCAGTAGTATAGATAGGGGGCTGAGGGGGAGCAATCAGCCCCAGCATTTT. This sequence encodes CASSIDRGLRGSNQPQHF.